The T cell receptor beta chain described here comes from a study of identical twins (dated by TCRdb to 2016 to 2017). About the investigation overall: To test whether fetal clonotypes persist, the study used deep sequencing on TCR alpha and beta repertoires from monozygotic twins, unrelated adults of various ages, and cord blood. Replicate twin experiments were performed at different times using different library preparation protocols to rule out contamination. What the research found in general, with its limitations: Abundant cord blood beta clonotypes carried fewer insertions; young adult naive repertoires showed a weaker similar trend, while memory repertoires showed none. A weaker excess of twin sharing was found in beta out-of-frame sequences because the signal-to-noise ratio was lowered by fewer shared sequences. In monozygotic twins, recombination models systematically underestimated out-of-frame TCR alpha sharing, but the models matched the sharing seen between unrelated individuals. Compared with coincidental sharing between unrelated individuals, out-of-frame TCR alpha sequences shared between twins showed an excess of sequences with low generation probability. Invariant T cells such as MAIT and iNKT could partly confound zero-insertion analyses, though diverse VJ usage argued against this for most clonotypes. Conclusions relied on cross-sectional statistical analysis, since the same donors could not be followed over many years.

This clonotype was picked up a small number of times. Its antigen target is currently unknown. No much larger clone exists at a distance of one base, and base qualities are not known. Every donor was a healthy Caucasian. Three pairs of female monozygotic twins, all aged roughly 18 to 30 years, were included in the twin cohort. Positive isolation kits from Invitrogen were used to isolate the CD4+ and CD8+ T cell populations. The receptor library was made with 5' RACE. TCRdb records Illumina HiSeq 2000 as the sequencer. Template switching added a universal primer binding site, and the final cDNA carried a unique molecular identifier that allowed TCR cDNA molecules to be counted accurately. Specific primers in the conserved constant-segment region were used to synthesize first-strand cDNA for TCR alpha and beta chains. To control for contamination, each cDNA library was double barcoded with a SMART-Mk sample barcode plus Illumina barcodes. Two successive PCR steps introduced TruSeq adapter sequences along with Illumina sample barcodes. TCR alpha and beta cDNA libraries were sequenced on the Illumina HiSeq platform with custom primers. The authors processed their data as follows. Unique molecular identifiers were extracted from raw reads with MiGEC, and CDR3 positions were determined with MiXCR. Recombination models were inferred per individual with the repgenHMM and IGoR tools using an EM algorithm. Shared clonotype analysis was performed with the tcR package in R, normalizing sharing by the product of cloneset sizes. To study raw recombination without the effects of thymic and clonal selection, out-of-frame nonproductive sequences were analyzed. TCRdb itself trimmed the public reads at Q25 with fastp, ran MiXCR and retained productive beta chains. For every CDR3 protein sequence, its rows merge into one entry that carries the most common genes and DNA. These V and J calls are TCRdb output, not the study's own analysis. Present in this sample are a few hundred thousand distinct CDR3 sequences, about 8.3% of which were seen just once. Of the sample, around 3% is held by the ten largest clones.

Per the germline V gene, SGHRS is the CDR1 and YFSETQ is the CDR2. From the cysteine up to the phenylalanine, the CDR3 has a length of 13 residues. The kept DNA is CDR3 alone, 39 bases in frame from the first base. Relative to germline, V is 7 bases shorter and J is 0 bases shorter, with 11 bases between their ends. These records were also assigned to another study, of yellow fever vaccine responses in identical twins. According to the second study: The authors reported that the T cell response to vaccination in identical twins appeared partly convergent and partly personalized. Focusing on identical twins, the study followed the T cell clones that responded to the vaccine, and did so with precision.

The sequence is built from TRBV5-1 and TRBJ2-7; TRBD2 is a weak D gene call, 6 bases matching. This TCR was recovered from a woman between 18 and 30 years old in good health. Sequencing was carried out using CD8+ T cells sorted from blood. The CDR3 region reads CASRRESSYEQYF. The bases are TGCGCCAGCCGACGGGAGAGCTCCTACGAGCAGTACTTC.